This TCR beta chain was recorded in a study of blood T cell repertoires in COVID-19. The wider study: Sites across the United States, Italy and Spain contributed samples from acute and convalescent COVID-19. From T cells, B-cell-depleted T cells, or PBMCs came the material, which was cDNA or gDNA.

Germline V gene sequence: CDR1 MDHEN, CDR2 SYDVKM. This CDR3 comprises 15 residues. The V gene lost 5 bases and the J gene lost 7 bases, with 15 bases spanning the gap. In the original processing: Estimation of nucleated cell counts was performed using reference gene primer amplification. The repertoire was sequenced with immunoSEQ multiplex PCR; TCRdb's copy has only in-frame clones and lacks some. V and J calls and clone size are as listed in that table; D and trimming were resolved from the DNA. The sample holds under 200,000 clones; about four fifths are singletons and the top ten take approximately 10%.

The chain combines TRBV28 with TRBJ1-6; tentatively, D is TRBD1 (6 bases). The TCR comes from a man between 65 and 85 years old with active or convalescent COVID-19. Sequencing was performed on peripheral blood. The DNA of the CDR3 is TGTGCCAGCAGTGTGCTCCGGCAGGGGAATTCACCCCTCCACTTT. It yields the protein CASSVLRQGNSPLHF. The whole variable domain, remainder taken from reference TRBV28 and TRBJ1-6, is DVKVTQSSRYLVKRTGEKVFLECVQDMDHENMFWYRQDPGLGLRLIYFSYDVKMKEKGDIPEGYSVSREKKERFSLILESASTNQTSMYLCASSVLRQGNSPLHFGNGTRLTVT.